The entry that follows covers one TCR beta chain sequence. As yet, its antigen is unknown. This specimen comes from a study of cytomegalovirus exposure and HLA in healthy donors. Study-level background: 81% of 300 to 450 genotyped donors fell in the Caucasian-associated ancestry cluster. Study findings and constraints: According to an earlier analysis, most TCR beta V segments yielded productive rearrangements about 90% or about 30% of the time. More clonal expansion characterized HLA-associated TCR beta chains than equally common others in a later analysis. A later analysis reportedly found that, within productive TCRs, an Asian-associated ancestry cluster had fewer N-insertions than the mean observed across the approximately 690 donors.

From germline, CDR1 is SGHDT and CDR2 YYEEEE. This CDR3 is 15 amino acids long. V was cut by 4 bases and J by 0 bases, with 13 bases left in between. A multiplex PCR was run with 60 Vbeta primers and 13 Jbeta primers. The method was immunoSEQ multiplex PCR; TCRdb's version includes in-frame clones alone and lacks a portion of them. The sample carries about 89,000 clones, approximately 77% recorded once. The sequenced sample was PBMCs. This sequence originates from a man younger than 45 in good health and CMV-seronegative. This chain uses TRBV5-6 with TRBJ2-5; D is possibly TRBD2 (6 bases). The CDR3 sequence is CASSPVGGYQETQYF. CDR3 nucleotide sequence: TGTGCCAGCAGCCCCGTAGGAGGGTACCAAGAGACCCAGTACTTC.